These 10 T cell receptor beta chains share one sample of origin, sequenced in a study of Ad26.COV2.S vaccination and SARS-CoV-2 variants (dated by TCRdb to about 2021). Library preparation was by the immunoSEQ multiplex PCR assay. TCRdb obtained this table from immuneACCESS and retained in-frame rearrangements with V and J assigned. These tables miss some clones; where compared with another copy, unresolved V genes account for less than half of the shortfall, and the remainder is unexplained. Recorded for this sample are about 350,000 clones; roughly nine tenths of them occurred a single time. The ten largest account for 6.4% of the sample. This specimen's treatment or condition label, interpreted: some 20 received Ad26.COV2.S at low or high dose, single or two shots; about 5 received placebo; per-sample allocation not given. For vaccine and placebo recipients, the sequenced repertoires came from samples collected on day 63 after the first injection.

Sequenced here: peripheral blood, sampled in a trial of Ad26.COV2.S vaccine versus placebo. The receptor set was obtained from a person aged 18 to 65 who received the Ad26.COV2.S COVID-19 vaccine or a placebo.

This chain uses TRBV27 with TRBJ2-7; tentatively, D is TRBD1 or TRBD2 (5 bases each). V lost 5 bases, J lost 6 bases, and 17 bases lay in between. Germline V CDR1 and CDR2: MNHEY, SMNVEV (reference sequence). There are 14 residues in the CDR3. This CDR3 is CASSVTEVRGEQYF. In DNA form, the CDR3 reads TGTGCCAGCAGTGTGACAGAAGTTCGGGGCGAGCAGTACTTC.

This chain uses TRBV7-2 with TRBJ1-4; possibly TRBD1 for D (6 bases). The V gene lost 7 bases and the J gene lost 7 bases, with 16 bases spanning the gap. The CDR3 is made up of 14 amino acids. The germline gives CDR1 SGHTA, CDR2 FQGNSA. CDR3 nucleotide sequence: TGTGCCAGCAAACAGGGAACTTTCGCTGAAAAACTGTTTTTT. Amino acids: CASKQGTFAEKLFF.

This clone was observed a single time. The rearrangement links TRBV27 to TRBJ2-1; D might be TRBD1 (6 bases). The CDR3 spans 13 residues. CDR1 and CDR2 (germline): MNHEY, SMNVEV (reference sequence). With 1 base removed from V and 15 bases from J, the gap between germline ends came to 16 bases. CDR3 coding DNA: TGTGCCAGCAGTTTATTGGGGGCGCGGTTTCCGTTCTTC. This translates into CASSLLGARFPFF.

CDR3 residues: CASSPDSLYGYTF. For the CDR3, the DNA is TGTGCCAGCAGCCCGGACAGCCTTTATGGCTACACCTTC. J is TRBJ1-2 and V is TRBV16, with D possibly being TRBD1 (6 bases). The germline CDR1 and CDR2 sequences are KGHSY and FQNENV. This CDR3 region has 13 residues. V was clipped by 4 bases and J by 5 bases, with 11 bases between them. The variable domain in full, completed from reference TRBV16 and TRBJ1-2, reads GEEVAQTPKHLVRGEGQKAKLYCAPIKGHSYVFWYQQVLKNEFKFLISFQNENVFDETGMPKERFSAKCLPNSPCSLEIQATKLEDSAVYFCASSPDSLYGYTFGSGTRLTVV.

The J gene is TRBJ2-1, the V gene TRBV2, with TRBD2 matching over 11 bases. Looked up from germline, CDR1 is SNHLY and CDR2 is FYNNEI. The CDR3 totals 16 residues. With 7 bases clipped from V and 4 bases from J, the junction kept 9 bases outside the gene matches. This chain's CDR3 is CASTRSTSGVYNEQFF. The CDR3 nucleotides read TGTGCCAGCACCAGATCGACTAGCGGGGTTTACAATGAGCAGTTCTTC.

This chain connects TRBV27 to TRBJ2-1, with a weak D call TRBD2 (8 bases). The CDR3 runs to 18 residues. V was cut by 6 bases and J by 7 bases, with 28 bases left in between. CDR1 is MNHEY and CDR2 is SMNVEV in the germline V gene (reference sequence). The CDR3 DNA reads TGTGCCAGCAGCGAGGGGGCGGGGGGCCCCCGAACGTTTAATGAGCAGTTCTTC. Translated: CASSEGAGGPRTFNEQFF.

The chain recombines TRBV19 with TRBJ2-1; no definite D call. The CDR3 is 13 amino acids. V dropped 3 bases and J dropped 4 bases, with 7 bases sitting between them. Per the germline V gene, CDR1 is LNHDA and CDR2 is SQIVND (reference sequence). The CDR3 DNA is TGTGCCAGTAGTATCGGCCTTTACAATGAGCAGTTCTTC. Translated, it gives CASSIGLYNEQFF.

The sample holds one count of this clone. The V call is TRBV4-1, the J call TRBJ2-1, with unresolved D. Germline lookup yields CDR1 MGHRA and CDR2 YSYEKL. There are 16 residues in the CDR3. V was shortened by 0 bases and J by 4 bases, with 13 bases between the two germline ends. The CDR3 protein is CASSQDLPRPYNEQFF. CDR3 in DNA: TGCGCCAGCAGCCAAGATCTTCCTAGGCCTTACAATGAGCAGTTCTTC.

This chain's CDR3 is CASGSRQGVDQPQHF. CDR3 DNA sequence: TGTGCTAGTGGTTCGCGCCAGGGTGTTGATCAGCCCCAGCATTTT. V usage is TRBV12-5 and J usage is TRBJ1-5; a possible D gene is TRBD1 (5 bases). The germline gives CDR1 LGHNT, CDR2 FRNRAP. The V end was cut by 4 bases, the J end by 5 bases, with 15 bases between. The CDR3 runs 15 residues.

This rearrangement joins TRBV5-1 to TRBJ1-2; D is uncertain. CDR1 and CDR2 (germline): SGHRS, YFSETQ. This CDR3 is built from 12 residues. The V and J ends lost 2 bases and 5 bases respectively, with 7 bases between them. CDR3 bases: TGCGCCAGCAGCTTAGCAGGTTATGGCTACACCTTC. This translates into CASSLAGYGYTF.